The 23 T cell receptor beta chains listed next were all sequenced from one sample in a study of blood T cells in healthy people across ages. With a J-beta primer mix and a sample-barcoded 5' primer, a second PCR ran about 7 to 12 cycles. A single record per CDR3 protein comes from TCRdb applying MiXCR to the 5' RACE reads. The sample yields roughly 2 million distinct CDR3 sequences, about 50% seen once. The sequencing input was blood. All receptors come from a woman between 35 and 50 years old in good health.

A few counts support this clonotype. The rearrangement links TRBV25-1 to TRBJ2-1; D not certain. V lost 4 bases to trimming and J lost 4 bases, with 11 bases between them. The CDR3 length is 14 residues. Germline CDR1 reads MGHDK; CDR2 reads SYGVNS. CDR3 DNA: TGTGCCAGCAGTGTCCTAGTGGGGTACAATGAGCAGTTCTTC. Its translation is CASSVLVGYNEQFF. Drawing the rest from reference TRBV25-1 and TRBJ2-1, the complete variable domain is EADIYQTPRYLVIGTGKKITLECSQTMGHDKMYWYQQDPGMELHLIHYSYGVNSTEKGDLSSESTVSRIRTEHFPLTLESARPSHTSQYLCASSVLVGYNEQFFGPGTRLTVL.

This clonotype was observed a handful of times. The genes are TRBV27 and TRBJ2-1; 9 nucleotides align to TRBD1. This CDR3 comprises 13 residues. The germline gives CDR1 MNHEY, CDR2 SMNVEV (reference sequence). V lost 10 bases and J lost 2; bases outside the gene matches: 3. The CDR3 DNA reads TGTGCCACCGGACAGGGGACCTACAATGAGCAGTTCTTC. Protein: CATGQGTYNEQFF.

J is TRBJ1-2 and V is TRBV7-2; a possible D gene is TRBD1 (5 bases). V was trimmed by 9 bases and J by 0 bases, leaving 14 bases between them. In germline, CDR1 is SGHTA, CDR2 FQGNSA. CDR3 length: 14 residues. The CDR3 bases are TGTGCCAGTGCGAGCGGGGGTCCTAACTATGGCTACACCTTC. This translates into CASASGGPNYGYTF.

CDR3 DNA sequence: TGTGCCAGCAGTTACGCGGGGGCACGCACAGATACGCAGTATTTT. Protein: CASSYAGARTDTQYF. The chain joins TRBV6-2 or TRBV6-3 to TRBJ2-3; TRBD2 might be the D (7 bases). V lost 2 bases to trimming and J lost 1 base, with 10 bases between them. Germline V gene sequence: CDR1 MNHEY, CDR2 SVGEGT. This CDR3 region has 15 residues.

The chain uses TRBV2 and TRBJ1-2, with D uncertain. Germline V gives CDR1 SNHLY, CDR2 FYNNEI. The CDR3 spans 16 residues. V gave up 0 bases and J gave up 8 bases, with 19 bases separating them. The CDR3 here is CASSEAWPGRESGYTF. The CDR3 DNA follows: TGTGCCAGCAGTGAAGCGTGGCCAGGACGGGAGAGCGGCTACACCTTC.

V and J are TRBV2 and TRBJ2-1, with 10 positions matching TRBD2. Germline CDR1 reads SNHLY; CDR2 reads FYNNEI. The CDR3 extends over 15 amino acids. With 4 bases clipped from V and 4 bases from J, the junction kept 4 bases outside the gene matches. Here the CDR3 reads CASSVLAGEYNEQFF. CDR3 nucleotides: TGTGCCAGCAGTGTTCTAGCGGGGGAATACAATGAGCAGTTCTTC.

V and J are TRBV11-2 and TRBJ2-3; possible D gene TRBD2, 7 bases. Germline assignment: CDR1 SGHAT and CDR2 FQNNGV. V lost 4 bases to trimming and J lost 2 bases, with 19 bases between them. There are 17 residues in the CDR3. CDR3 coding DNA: TGTGCCAGCAGCTCCCCTAAGGGGGGGGAACCCACAGATACGCAGTATTTT. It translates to CASSSPKGGEPTDTQYF.

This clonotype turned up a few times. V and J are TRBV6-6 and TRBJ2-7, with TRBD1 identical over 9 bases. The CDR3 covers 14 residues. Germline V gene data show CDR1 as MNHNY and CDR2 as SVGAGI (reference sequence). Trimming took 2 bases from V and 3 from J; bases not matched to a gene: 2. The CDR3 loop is CASSYQDRGYEQYF. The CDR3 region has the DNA TGTGCCAGCAGTTACCAGGACAGGGGCTACGAGCAGTACTTC.

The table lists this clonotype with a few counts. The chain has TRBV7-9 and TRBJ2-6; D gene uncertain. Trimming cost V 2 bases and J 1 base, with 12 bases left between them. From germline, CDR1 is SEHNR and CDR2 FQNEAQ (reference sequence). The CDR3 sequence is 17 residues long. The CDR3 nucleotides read TGTGCCAGCAGCTTATTCGCAGGACCGTCTGGGGCCAACGTCCTGACTTTC. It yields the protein CASSLFAGPSGANVLTF.

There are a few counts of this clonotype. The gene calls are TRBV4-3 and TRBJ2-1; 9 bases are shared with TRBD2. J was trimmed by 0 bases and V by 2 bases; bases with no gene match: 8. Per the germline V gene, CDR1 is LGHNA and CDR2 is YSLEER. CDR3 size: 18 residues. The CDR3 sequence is CASSQYGAGGTSYNEQFF. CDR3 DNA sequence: TGCGCCAGCAGCCAATACGGAGCGGGGGGAACCTCCTACAATGAGCAGTTCTTC.

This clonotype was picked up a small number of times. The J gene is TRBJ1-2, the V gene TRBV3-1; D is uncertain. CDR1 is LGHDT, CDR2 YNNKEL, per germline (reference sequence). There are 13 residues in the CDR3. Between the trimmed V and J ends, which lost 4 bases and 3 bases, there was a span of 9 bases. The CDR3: CASSLTADYGYTF. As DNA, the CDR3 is TGTGCCAGCAGCCTCACAGCTGACTATGGCTACACCTTC.

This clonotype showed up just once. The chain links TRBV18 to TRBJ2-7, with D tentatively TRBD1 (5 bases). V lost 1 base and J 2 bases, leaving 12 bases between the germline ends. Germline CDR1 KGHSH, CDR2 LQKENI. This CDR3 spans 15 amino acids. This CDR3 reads CASSPRQGIPYEQYF. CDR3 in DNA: TGTGCCAGCTCACCACGGCAGGGTATCCCCTACGAGCAGTACTTC. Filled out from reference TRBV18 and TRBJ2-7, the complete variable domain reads NAGVMQNPRHLVRRRGQEARLRCSPMKGHSHVYWYRQLPEEGLKFMVYLQKENIIDESGMPKERFSAEFPKEGPSILRIQQVVRGDSAAYFCASSPRQGIPYEQYFGPGTRLTVT.

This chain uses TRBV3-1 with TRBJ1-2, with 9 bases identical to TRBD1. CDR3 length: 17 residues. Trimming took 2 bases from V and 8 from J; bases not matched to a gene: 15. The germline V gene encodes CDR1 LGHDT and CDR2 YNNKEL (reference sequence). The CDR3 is CASSQSRDRVTLRGYTF. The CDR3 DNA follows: TGTGCCAGCAGCCAATCCCGGGACAGGGTTACGCTGCGAGGCTACACCTTC.

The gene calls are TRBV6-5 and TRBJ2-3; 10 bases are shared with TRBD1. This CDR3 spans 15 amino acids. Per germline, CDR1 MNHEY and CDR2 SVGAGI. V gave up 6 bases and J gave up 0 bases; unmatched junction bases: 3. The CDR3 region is CASRTGGISTDTQYF. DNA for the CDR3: TGTGCCAGCAGGACAGGGGGCATCAGCACAGATACGCAGTATTTT.

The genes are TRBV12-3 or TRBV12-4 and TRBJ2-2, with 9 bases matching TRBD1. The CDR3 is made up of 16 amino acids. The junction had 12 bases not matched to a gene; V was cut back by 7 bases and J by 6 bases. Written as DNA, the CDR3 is TGTGCCAGCAATTTTTGGGGACAGGGATCTTCCGGGGAGCTGTTTTTT. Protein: CASNFWGQGSSGELFF.

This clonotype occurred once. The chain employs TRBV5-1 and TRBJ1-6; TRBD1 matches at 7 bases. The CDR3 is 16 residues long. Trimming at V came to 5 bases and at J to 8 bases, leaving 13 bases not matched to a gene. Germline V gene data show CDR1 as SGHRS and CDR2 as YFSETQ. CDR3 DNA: TGCGCCAGCAGGCCCCGGGACAGCCCGTCTTATTCACCCCTCCACTTT. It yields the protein CASRPRDSPSYSPLHF.

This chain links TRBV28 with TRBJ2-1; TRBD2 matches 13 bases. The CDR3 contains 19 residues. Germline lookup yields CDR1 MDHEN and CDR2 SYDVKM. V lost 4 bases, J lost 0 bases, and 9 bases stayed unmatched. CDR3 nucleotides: TGTGCCAGCAGTTCCGGGACTAGCGGGACCCTGAGCTCCTACAATGAGCAGTTCTTC. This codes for CASSSGTSGTLSSYNEQFF.

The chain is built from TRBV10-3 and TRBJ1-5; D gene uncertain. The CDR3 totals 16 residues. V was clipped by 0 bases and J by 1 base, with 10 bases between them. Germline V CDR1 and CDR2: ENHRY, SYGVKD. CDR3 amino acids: CAISESLTASNQPQHF. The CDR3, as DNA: TGTGCCATCAGTGAGTCGCTTACTGCAAGCAATCAGCCCCAGCATTTT.

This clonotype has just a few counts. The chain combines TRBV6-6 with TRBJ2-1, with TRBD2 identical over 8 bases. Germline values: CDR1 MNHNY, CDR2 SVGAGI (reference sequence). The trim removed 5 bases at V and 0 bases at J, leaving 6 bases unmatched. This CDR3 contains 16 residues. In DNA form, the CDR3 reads TGTGCCAGCAGTCACGAACGGGGGGGCTCCTACAATGAGCAGTTCTTC. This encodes CASSHERGGSYNEQFF.

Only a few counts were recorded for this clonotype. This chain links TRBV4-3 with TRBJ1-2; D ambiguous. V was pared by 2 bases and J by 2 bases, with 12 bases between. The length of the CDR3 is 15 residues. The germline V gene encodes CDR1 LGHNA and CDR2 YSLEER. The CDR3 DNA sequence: TGCGCCAGCAGCCAAAGTTCGACCGAGAACTATGGCTACACCTTC. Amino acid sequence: CASSQSSTENYGYTF.

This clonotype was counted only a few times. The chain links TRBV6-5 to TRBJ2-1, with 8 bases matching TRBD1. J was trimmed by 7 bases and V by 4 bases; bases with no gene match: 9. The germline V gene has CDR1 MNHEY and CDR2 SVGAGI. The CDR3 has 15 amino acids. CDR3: CASSSAGTGLNEQFF. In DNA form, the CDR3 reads TGTGCCAGCAGTTCCGCCGGGACAGGACTGAATGAGCAGTTCTTC.

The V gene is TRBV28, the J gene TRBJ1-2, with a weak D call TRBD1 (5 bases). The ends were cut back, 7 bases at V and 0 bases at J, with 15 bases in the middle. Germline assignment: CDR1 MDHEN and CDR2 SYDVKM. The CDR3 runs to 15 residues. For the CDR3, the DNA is TGTGCCAGCAACGTACTTCAGACAGCTAACTATGGCTACACCTTC. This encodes CASNVLQTANYGYTF.

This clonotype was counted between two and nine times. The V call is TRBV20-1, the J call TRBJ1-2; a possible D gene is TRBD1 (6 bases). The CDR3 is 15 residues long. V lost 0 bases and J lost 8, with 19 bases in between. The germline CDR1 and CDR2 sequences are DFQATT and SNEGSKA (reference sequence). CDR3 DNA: TGCAGTGCTAGAGACTCCAGAGGGGGTGCGAGCGGCTACACCTTC. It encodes CSARDSRGGASGYTF.